This T cell receptor (beta chain) comes out of a study of blood T cell repertoires in COVID-19. The wider study: Sites across the United States, Italy and Spain contributed samples from acute and convalescent COVID-19.

CDR3 length: 18 amino acids. Germline V lookup: CDR1 SGHVS, CDR2 FNYEAQ. Trimming removed 1 base from V and 3 bases from J, with 16 bases in between. This clone was seen only once. The method was immunoSEQ multiplex PCR; TCRdb's version includes in-frame clones alone and lacks a portion of them. The sample includes 250,000 to 300,000 clones, approximately 90% of them seen just once. The clonotype was recovered from a woman between 40 and 50 years old with acute COVID-19. The rearrangement uses TRBV7-6 and TRBJ1-6; the D gene is possibly TRBD1 (6 bases). Sequencing used PBMCs or T cells enriched from blood (not recorded which). The CDR3 spells CASSLGMGRGGYNSPLHF. CDR3 nucleotides: TGTGCCAGCAGCTTAGGGATGGGTAGGGGGGGCTATAATTCACCCCTCCACTTT.